This TCR beta chain emerged from a study of blood T cell repertoires in COVID-19. This clone showed up just once. The authors' processing: Reference gene primer amplification yielded estimated nucleated cell counts. Assay: immunoSEQ multiplex PCR; the TCRdb copy retains only in-frame clones and omits some. V, J and clone size reflect that table, while D and trimming were determined from the DNA. The sample lists some 39,000 clones, under 80% occurring once. V lost 4 bases and J lost 4; bases outside the gene matches: 5. This CDR3 is built from 14 residues. The chain employs TRBV23-1 and TRBJ2-7, with 9 bases matching TRBD2. TRBV23-1 is reported as an ORF; its role is uncertain. This clonotype was sampled from a man older than 75 with acute or convalescent COVID-19. The sample comprised peripheral blood. For the CDR3, the DNA is TGCGCCAGCAGTCCAGATAGCGGGGGATACGAGCAGTACTTC. This codes for CASSPDSGGYEQYF.